These 21 T cell receptor beta chains were sequenced from one sample in a study of blood T cell repertoires in COVID-19. Here immunoSEQ multiplex PCR was the method, and the copy in TCRdb shows in-frame clones only, minus some. This sample has about 280,000 clones, with more than 80% found just once. The sequencing input was peripheral blood. These receptor sequences come from a woman between 25 and 40 years old with active or convalescent COVID-19.

J is TRBJ1-1 and V is TRBV4-3; 8 bases are shared with TRBD1. After removal of 4 bases from V and 5 bases from J, the junction contained 3 bases not matched to a gene. This CDR3 is built from 13 residues. CDR1 and CDR2 (germline): LGHNA, YSLEER. The CDR3 region is CASSLGQGTEAFF. The CDR3 coding sequence is TGCGCCAGCAGCCTCGGACAGGGAACTGAAGCTTTCTTT.

V and J are TRBV5-8 and TRBJ2-7; 7 bases map to TRBD1. V trimming: 5 bases; J trimming: 3 bases; junction bases outside the gene matches: 8. This CDR3 has 14 residues. CDR1 is SGHTS and CDR2 is YDEGEE in the germline V gene. Here the CDR3 reads CASRRTGDRYEQYF. The CDR3 DNA reads as TGTGCCAGCAGACGGACAGGAGATCGCTACGAGCAGTACTTC.

The chain joins TRBV28 to TRBJ1-6; 8 nucleotides agree with TRBD1. CDR1 and CDR2 (germline): MDHEN, SYDVKM. J was trimmed by 8 bases and V by 4 bases; bases with no gene match: 7. The CDR3 consists of 15 residues. The CDR3 sequence is CASSSNRGFDSPLHF. CDR3 in DNA: TGTGCCAGCAGTTCTAACAGGGGGTTTGATTCACCCCTCCACTTT.

This chain connects TRBV7-9 to TRBJ2-1; TRBD1 might be the D (5 bases). Per the germline V gene, CDR1 is SEHNR and CDR2 is FQNEAQ (reference sequence). V lost 2 bases and J 8 bases, leaving 7 bases between the germline ends. This CDR3 has 12 residues. The CDR3 DNA is TGTGCCAGCAGCTTACAGGGCCATGAGCAGTTCTTC. Protein: CASSLQGHEQFF.

The chain recombines TRBV7-3 with TRBJ1-2, with D unresolved. The CDR3 has 15 amino acids. From germline, CDR1 is SGHTA and CDR2 FQGTGA. V lost 3 bases and J lost 5, with 16 bases in between. In DNA, the CDR3 is TGTGCCAGCAGCTTGAACGGACCCGGAGGTTATGGCTACACCTTC. Encoded protein: CASSLNGPGGYGYTF.

This clone is a singleton in its sample. This chain links TRBV19 with TRBJ1-1, with D possibly TRBD1 on 5 matching bases. Trimming removed 6 bases at V and 3 bases at J, with 14 bases between. CDR1 and CDR2 from the germline V gene are LNHDA and SQIVND (reference sequence). The CDR3 covers 14 residues. Here the CDR3 DNA reads TGTGCCAGTAGATCCGCGGGGCTGCACACTGAAGCTTTCTTT. This sequence encodes CASRSAGLHTEAFF.

The gene calls are TRBV7-9 and TRBJ2-4, with a possible D match to TRBD2 (6 bases). This CDR3 comprises 15 residues. Germline CDR1 reads SEHNR; CDR2 reads FQNEAQ (reference sequence). The V gene lost 1 base and the J gene lost 6 bases, with 13 bases spanning the gap. The CDR3 loop is CASSLGVGGGNIQYF. The DNA of the CDR3 is TGTGCCAGCAGCTTAGGTGTGGGGGGAGGAAACATTCAGTACTTC.

V and J are TRBV9 and TRBJ1-3; D ambiguous. Looked up from germline, CDR1 is SGDLS and CDR2 is YYNGEE. The V end was cut by 4 bases, the J end by 1 base, with 15 bases between. This CDR3 is 16 amino acids long. The CDR3 DNA follows: TGTGCCAGCAGCCGAACCACCCAGTGGTCTGGAAACACCATATATTTT. The encoded protein is CASSRTTQWSGNTIYF.

This rearrangement joins TRBV7-2 to TRBJ2-1; possibly TRBD1 for D (7 bases). The V gene lost 5 bases and the J gene lost 5 bases, with 19 bases spanning the gap. The germline V gene encodes CDR1 SGHTA and CDR2 FQGNSA. CDR3 size: 16 residues. CDR3 sequence reads: CASSRRQGGLHNEQFF. The CDR3 DNA sequence: TGTGCCAGCAGCAGACGACAGGGAGGACTACACAATGAGCAGTTCTTC.

With regard to this clone: One end of the junction fails to match germline, which may point to a read error. V gene TRBV4-2 combines with J gene TRBJ2-2; tentatively, D is TRBD1 (5 bases). Germline V gives CDR1 LGHNA, CDR2 YNFKEQ. The CDR3 runs 17 residues. The CDR3 DNA follows: TGTGCCAGCAGCCAAGACGGAAGGGGTAGGAACGCCGGGGAGCTGTTTTTT. Protein sequence: CASSQDGRGRNAGELFF.

This chain connects TRBV7-3 to TRBJ2-2; TRBD1 agrees at 10 bases. This CDR3 contains 20 residues. Germline V gene lookup returns CDR1 SGHTA and CDR2 FQGTGA. J gave up 7 bases and V 1 base, and 18 bases lay outside the gene matches. CDR3: CASSLRVLSGTGAARGELFF. In DNA, the CDR3 is TGTGCCAGCAGCTTAAGGGTCCTCTCGGGGACAGGGGCCGCGCGCGGGGAGCTGTTTTTT.

V usage is TRBV28 and J usage is TRBJ2-7; TRBD1 aligns across 9 bases. In germline, CDR1 is MDHEN, CDR2 SYDVKM. The CDR3 has 15 residues. Trimming removed 6 bases from V and 5 bases from J; junction bases left unmatched: 11. As DNA, the CDR3 is TGTGCCAGCAGGGGTGCCGGGACAGGGTCGGACGAGCAGTACTTC. Encoded protein: CASRGAGTGSDEQYF. The full variable domain, completed using reference TRBV28 and TRBJ2-7, is DVKVTQSSRYLVKRTGEKVFLECVQDMDHENMFWYRQDPGLGLRLIYFSYDVKMKEKGDIPEGYSVSREKKERFSLILESASTNQTSMYLCASRGAGTGSDEQYFGPGTRLTVT.

About this clone: At one of its ends the junction is not consistent with the germline gene, which may arise from a read error. The chain links TRBV6-5 to TRBJ2-5; D not certain. This CDR3 comprises 11 residues. Germline CDR1 is MNHEY and CDR2 is SVGAGI. CDR3 residues: CASSYQETQYF. CDR3 coding DNA: TGTGCCAGCAGTTACCAGGAGACCCAGTACTTC.

V and J are TRBV28 and TRBJ1-2; D might be TRBD1 (6 bases). The CDR3 covers 13 residues. V gave up 1 base and J gave up 4 bases, with 7 bases separating them. Germline lookup yields CDR1 MDHEN and CDR2 SYDVKM. The CDR3 loop is CASSLSGVYGYTF. The CDR3 DNA reads as TGTGCCAGCAGTTTATCAGGGGTCTATGGCTACACCTTC.

This clone was seen a handful of times. The junction departs from germline at one end; a sequencing error may be responsible. This chain links TRBV7-7 with TRBJ2-7; 8 positions agree with TRBD1. There are 13 residues in the CDR3. The germline V gene encodes CDR1 SSHAT and CDR2 FNYEAQ (reference sequence). The CDR3 nucleotides are TGTGCTAGCAGCCCCGACAGGGGAGGCGAGCAGTACTTC. Translating it yields CASSPDRGGEQYF.

The genes are TRBV5-4 and TRBJ2-1; D is unresolved. Between the trimmed V and J ends, which lost 4 bases and 0 bases, there was a span of 14 bases. CDR1 and CDR2 from the germline V gene are SGHNT and YYREEE (reference sequence). CDR3 size: 16 residues. This chain's CDR3 is CASSTQDTSSYNEQFF. The CDR3 coding sequence is TGTGCCAGCAGCACCCAAGACACAAGCTCCTACAATGAGCAGTTCTTC.

The chain combines TRBV7-9 with TRBJ1-1, with a possible D match to TRBD1 (5 bases). This CDR3 has 15 residues. V was pared by 4 bases and J by 5 bases, with 17 bases between. The V gene's germline CDR1 is SEHNR and CDR2 FQNEAQ (reference sequence). Here the CDR3 reads CASSSRSRGGTEAFF. For the CDR3, the DNA is TGTGCCAGCAGCTCACGCTCGCGGGGCGGAACTGAAGCTTTCTTT.

V and J are TRBV19 and TRBJ1-3; the D is unclear. The CDR3 is made up of 16 amino acids. V was shortened by 3 bases and J by 0 bases, with 12 bases between the two germline ends. Germline CDR1 LNHDA, CDR2 SQIVND (reference sequence). CDR3 protein: CASSIAALRSGNTIYF. The CDR3 DNA sequence: TGTGCCAGTAGTATCGCGGCACTTCGCTCTGGAAACACCATATATTTT.

The chain combines TRBV3-1 (or the pseudogene TRBV3-2) with TRBJ1-4; 8 positions agree with TRBD1. The CDR3 has 14 residues. Losses at the gene ends were 3 bases for V and 7 bases for J; bases not matched to a gene: 4. Germline values: CDR1 LGHDT, CDR2 YNNKEL (reference sequence). The CDR3 DNA is TGTGCCAGCAGCCATAGGACAGGGAGTGAAAAACTGTTTTTT. Translating gives CASSHRTGSEKLFF.

The chain joins TRBV5-1 to TRBJ2-3, with a possible D match to TRBD2 (5 bases). The CDR3 is 14 amino acids. The V end was cut by 2 bases, the J end by 4 bases, with 11 bases between. Germline V gene lookup returns CDR1 SGHRS and CDR2 YFSETQ. As DNA, the CDR3 is TGCGCCAGCAGCTTTACGCTAGCTGCAGATACGCAGTATTTT. This translates into CASSFTLAADTQYF.

The chain joins TRBV7-2 to TRBJ2-7; 10 bases fit TRBD1. V lost 5 bases and J lost 2; bases outside the gene matches: 9. This CDR3 spans 16 amino acids. CDR1 and CDR2 from the germline V gene are SGHTA and FQGNSA. DNA of the CDR3: TGTGCCAGCAGCGGCTTTGGGGGACAGGGGACCTACGAGCAGTACTTC. This gives the protein CASSGFGGQGTYEQYF.